One sample yielded the 23 T cell receptor beta chains listed below, sequenced in a study of T-cell reconstitution after alpha-beta-depleted transplantation in children (dated by TCRdb to 2016 to 2017). This specimen's treatment or condition label, per the study, means: allogeneic hematopoietic cell transplantation with graft depleted of TCRalphabeta T cells and CD19 B cells. Library method: PCR. The sample was run on an Illumina HiSeq 2500. TCR library preparation used molecular barcoding, with unique molecular identifiers applied to normalize quantification of the TCRbeta repertoire. Through fastp at Q25 and MiXCR, TCRdb rebuilt clones from the public reads, retaining in-frame beta chains. Here each entry gathers all rows of one CDR3 protein and keeps the most common genes and DNA. For this sample there are about 980,000 distinct CDR3 sequences; roughly 29% appear just once. The ten largest clones represent roughly 31% of the sample.

Sequenced here: PBMCs, mostly from graft donor cells, sampled 360 days after TCRalphabeta/CD19-depleted stem cell transplant. These receptors were obtained from a boy under three years old who had a stem cell transplant for SCID, so the T cells may come from the graft donor.

This clonotype has only a few counts. J is TRBJ1-1 and V is TRBV12-3 or TRBV12-4; 8 bases are shared with TRBD1. The CDR3 has 13 amino acids. Trimming removed 6 bases from V and 5 bases from J; junction bases left unmatched: 5. CDR3 sequence: CASSRGPGTEAFF. The CDR3 nucleotides are TGTGCCAGCAGCAGGGGGCCCGGAACTGAAGCTTTCTTT.

J is TRBJ2-7 and V is TRBV4-1; D unclear. The germline V gene has CDR1 MGHRA and CDR2 YSYEKL. This CDR3 region has 14 residues. V was cut by 0 bases and J by 3 bases, with 9 bases left in between. CDR3 DNA: TGCGCCAGCAGCCAAGAACAGATCAACTACGAGCAGTACTTC. This translates into CASSQEQINYEQYF.

This clonotype has more than one count but fewer than ten. The CDR3: CSVYTRRQGIQETQYF. The CDR3 nucleotides are TGCAGCGTTTACACCCGTCGACAGGGGATCCAAGAGACCCAGTACTTC. The genes are TRBV29-1 and TRBJ2-5; TRBD1 matches at 8 bases. V shed 5 bases and J 1 base; nucleotides not matched to a gene: 12. The CDR3 sequence is 16 residues long. The germline V gene encodes CDR1 SQVTM and CDR2 ANQGSEA.

The genes are TRBV5-1 and TRBJ1-6; D is uncertain. V lost 4 bases to trimming and J lost 8 bases, with 16 bases between them. Germline assignment: CDR1 SGHRS and CDR2 YFSETQ. The CDR3 has 15 residues. The CDR3 region has the DNA TGCGCCAGCAGCCTCCTTCTGGGGTCGGATTCACCCCTCCACTTT. It is translated as CASSLLLGSDSPLHF.

Only a few counts were recorded for this clonotype. The chain carries TRBV4-1 and TRBJ1-6; D not resolved. Trimming removed 4 bases at V and 7 bases at J, with 14 bases between. The CDR3 has 15 amino acids. From germline, CDR1 is MGHRA and CDR2 YSYEKL. The DNA of the CDR3 is TGCGCCAGCAGCCTAGGACGGCTACGAAATTCACCCCTCCACTTT. Translated, it gives CASSLGRLRNSPLHF.

This chain links TRBV5-1 with TRBJ2-7; D gene unclear. The V gene's germline CDR1 is SGHRS and CDR2 YFSETQ. The CDR3 is 15 amino acids. The V end was cut by 0 bases, the J end by 7 bases, with 17 bases between. CDR3 loop: CASSLASSDMPEQYF. As DNA, the CDR3 is TGCGCCAGCAGCTTGGCCAGTTCCGATATGCCTGAGCAGTACTTC.

This chain connects TRBV7-8 to TRBJ2-1; TRBD2 agrees at 10 bases. Germline V lookup: CDR1 SGHVS, CDR2 FQNEAQ. This CDR3 has 18 amino acids. Trimming at V came to 1 base and at J to 6 bases, leaving 12 bases not matched to a gene. Here the CDR3 reads CASSLERLAGAKGNEQFF. CDR3 DNA sequence: TGTGCCAGCAGCTTAGAGAGGCTAGCGGGGGCCAAGGGCAATGAGCAGTTCTTC.

The rearrangement uses TRBV18 and TRBJ2-5; D gene ambiguous. CDR1 and CDR2 (germline): KGHSH, LQKENI. CDR3 length equals 15 residues. Trimming removed 1 base from V and 1 base from J, with 10 bases in between. CDR3 in amino acids: CASSPRGSPQETQYF. In nucleotides, the CDR3 is TGTGCCAGCTCACCACGGGGATCTCCCCAAGAGACCCAGTACTTC.

The sample holds a few counts of this clonotype. The chain employs TRBV21-1 and TRBJ2-7; whether TRBD1, the table's D call, matches the DNA was not checked. TRBV21-1 is a pseudogene. CDR3 length equals 15 residues. CDR3 sequence reads: CASSFRFSPDYEQYF. The CDR3 DNA reads TGTGCCAGCAGCTTCCGTTTTTCCCCCGACTACGAGCAGTACTTC.

This clonotype was seen only a few times. This sequence joins TRBV7-2 and TRBJ2-4; 15 bases are a match to TRBD2. The germline V gene has CDR1 SGHTA and CDR2 FQGNSA. The V gene end was trimmed by 1 base and the J gene end by 10 bases; junction bases not matched to a gene: 5. The CDR3 spans 16 residues. The CDR3 here is CASSLGGLAGGRIQYF. The DNA of the CDR3 is TGTGCCAGCAGCTTAGGCGGACTAGCGGGGGGGCGGATTCAGTACTTC. Drawing the rest from reference TRBV7-2 and TRBJ2-4, the complete variable domain is GAGVSQSPSNKVTEKGKDVELRCDPISGHTALYWYRQSLGQGLEFLIYFQGNSAPDKSGLPSDRFSAERTGGSVSTLTIQRTQQEDSAVYLCASSLGGLAGGRIQYFGAGTRLSVL.

The table lists this clonotype with a count of one. The V gene is TRBV12-3 or TRBV12-4, the J gene TRBJ2-2; D call uncertain. This CDR3 has 13 residues. The V end lost 6 bases, the J end lost 6 bases, and 11 bases lay between the germline ends. CDR3 in DNA: TGTGCCAGCAGAATATCCCTCGCCGGGGAGCTGTTTTTT. It specifies CASRISLAGELFF.

Here the CDR3 reads CSAPLAAYEQYF. Written as DNA, the CDR3 is TGCAGTGCCCCTCTGGCGGCCTACGAGCAGTACTTC. The chain couples TRBV20-1 to TRBJ2-7; D gene uncertain. Deletions cut 6 bases from V and 2 bases from J, with 11 bases between. This CDR3 has 12 amino acids. CDR1 and CDR2 from the germline V gene are DFQATT and SNEGSKA (reference sequence).

This clonotype was seen at least ten times. CDR3 sequence: CASSRQGVAYNEQFF. The DNA for the CDR3 is TGTGCCAGCTCAAGACAGGGGGTGGCCTACAATGAGCAGTTCTTC. J is TRBJ2-1 and V is TRBV18, with 9 nucleotides matching TRBD1. After removal of 5 bases from V and 2 bases from J, the junction contained 4 bases not matched to a gene. From germline, CDR1 is KGHSH and CDR2 LQKENI. The CDR3 runs to 15 residues.

The rearrangement joins TRBV18 to TRBJ2-7; no firm D call. V was pared by 1 base and J by 1 base, with 8 bases between. Germline lookup yields CDR1 KGHSH and CDR2 LQKENI. This CDR3 region has 14 residues. CDR3 nucleotide sequence: TGTGCCAGCTCACCACTACCGGATTCCTACGAGCAGTACTTC. Encoded protein: CASSPLPDSYEQYF.

This clonotype appeared a few times. The rearrangement uses TRBV4-3 and TRBJ2-4, with TRBD1 matching over 9 bases. With 0 bases clipped from V and 4 bases from J, the junction kept 4 bases outside the gene matches. Germline V lookup: CDR1 LGHNA, CDR2 YSLEER. This CDR3 spans 16 amino acids. CDR3: CASSQDLGTGKNIQYF. The CDR3 DNA is TGCGCCAGCAGCCAAGATCTCGGGACAGGGAAAAACATTCAGTACTTC.

This clonotype has just a few counts. V is TRBV28 and J is TRBJ2-5; 7 nucleotides line up with TRBD1. V dropped 2 bases and J dropped 5; count of bases not matched to a gene: 8. The CDR3 sequence is 15 residues long. Germline values: CDR1 MDHEN, CDR2 SYDVKM. As DNA, the CDR3 is TGTGCCAGCAGTTTAGTCCGGGACAGAGGGGAGACCCAGTACTTC. It is translated as CASSLVRDRGETQYF.

This clonotype came up a few times. The rearrangement links TRBV5-1 to TRBJ2-5; 8 bases match TRBD1. Looked up from germline, CDR1 is SGHRS and CDR2 is YFSETQ. This CDR3 comprises 14 residues. V gave up 0 bases and J gave up 6 bases; unmatched junction bases: 4. CDR3 loop: CASSLAGQGQTQYF. The CDR3 nucleotides read TGCGCCAGCAGCTTGGCCGGACAGGGCCAGACCCAGTACTTC.

The chain couples TRBV6-2 or TRBV6-3 to TRBJ2-1; D gene unclear. The CDR3 spans 15 residues. Trimming took off 2 bases at V and 0 bases at J, with 8 bases between the two ends. Germline V gene sequence: CDR1 MNHEY, CDR2 SVGEGT. CDR3 amino acids: CASSYTTGSYNEQFF. The CDR3, as DNA: TGTGCCAGCAGTTACACTACGGGCTCCTACAATGAGCAGTTCTTC.

V usage is TRBV20-1 and J usage is TRBJ2-5; D uncertain. The CDR3 is 12 amino acids. Germline lookup yields CDR1 DFQATT and CDR2 SNEGSKA (reference sequence). The CDR3 reads CSYLPNQETQYF. CDR3 in DNA: TGCTCCTATCTCCCGAACCAAGAGACCCAGTACTTC.

In this sample, this clonotype turned up a few times. This rearrangement joins TRBV6-2 or TRBV6-3 to TRBJ2-5, with TRBD1 matching 10 bases. The germline CDR1 and CDR2 sequences are MNHEY and SVGEGT. CDR3 length: 15 amino acids. Germline trimming cut 2 bases from V and 4 bases from J; bases unmatched to any gene: 4. The CDR3 DNA follows: TGTGCCAGCAGTTACGCGACAGGGGGCCCAGAGACCCAGTACTTC. As protein: CASSYATGGPETQYF.

The CDR3 loop is CASSPYGGRGQPQHF. Written as DNA, the CDR3 is TGTGCCAGCAGTCCCTATGGGGGGCGCGGCCAGCCCCAGCATTTT. The chain is built from TRBV12-3 or TRBV12-4 and TRBJ1-5; possible D gene TRBD1, 6 bases. The CDR3 has 15 residues. V was shortened by 5 bases and J by 7 bases, with 18 bases between the two germline ends.

The V call is TRBV24-1, the J call TRBJ2-7; D is undetermined. This CDR3 spans 14 amino acids. The V and J ends lost 1 base and 5 bases respectively, with 11 bases between them. In germline, CDR1 is KGHDR, CDR2 SFDVKD. The CDR3, as DNA: TGTGCCACCAGTGATTTAGAGAGGCCCCACGAGCAGTACTTC. Protein product: CATSDLERPHEQYF.

In its sample, this clonotype was seen a few times. The V and J genes are TRBV27 and TRBJ1-5, with D hard to call. V was trimmed by 2 bases and J by 4 bases, leaving 6 bases between them. This CDR3 comprises 13 residues. Germline V lookup: CDR1 MNHEY, CDR2 SMNVEV (reference sequence). The CDR3 nucleotides are TGTGCCAGCAGTTTACGAGCGAATCAGCCCCAGCATTTT. It yields the protein CASSLRANQPQHF.